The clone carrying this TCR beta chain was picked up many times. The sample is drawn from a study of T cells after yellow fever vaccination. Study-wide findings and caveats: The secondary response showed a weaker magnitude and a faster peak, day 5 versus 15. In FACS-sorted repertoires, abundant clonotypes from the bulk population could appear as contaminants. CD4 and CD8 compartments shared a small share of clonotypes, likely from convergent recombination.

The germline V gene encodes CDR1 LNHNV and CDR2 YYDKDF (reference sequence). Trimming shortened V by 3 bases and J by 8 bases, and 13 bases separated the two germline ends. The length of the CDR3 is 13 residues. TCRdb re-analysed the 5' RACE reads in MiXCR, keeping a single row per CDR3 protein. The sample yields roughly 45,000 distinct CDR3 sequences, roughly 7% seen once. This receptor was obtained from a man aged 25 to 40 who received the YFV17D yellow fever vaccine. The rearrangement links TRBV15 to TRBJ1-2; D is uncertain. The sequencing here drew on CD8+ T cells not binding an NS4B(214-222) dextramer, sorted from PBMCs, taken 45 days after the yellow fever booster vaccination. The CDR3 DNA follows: TGTGCCACCAGCAGGGACGACTGGAGGGGCTACACCTTC. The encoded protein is CATSRDDWRGYTF.